These 19 T cell receptor beta chains came from one sample sequenced in a study of T cell responses to AZD1222 COVID-19 vaccine listed by TCRdb under 2021. The library was obtained by the immunoSEQ multiplex PCR assay. The table comes from immuneACCESS by way of TCRdb, which keeps in-frame sequences with V and J called. Part of the clones is missing from these tables; in studies checked, under half for an unresolved V gene and the rest for unknown reasons. This sample gives some 130,000 clones in total; 75% to 95% of them show up just once. The ten largest clones take up 6.5% to 8.5% of the sample. The sample's time point label, decoded: baseline before first vaccination. Sequencing was performed on peripheral blood, taken on day 0 of AZD1222 vaccination. These receptors came from an adult in good health.

Here the CDR3 DNA reads TGTGCCAGCAGTCCGGGGGGGGCTGCTGGCTACACCTTC. It yields the protein CASSPGGAAGYTF. This rearrangement joins TRBV6-6 to TRBJ1-2; a weak D match, TRBD1 (6 bases). The CDR3 covers 13 residues. V dropped 5 bases and J dropped 7 bases, with 14 bases sitting between them. Germline V CDR1 and CDR2: MNHNY, SVGAGI (reference sequence).

This chain links TRBV18 with TRBJ1-1; the D gene is possibly TRBD1 (5 bases). The CDR3 totals 14 residues. Trimming shortened V by 3 bases and J by 0 bases, and 8 bases separated the two germline ends. The germline CDR1 and CDR2 sequences are KGHSH and LQKENI. Here the CDR3 DNA reads TGTGCCAGCTCACCTCCGGGACTGAACACTGAAGCTTTCTTT. Protein: CASSPPGLNTEAFF.

This chain links TRBV7-8 with TRBJ2-5; D might be TRBD1 (6 bases). The V gene lost 4 bases and the J gene lost 4 bases, with 10 bases spanning the gap. From germline, CDR1 is SGHVS and CDR2 FQNEAQ. This CDR3 spans 13 amino acids. The CDR3 spells CASSSGVTETQYF. The CDR3 coding sequence is TGTGCCAGCAGCTCAGGGGTCACAGAGACCCAGTACTTC. Supplemented by reference TRBV7-8 and TRBJ2-5, the full variable domain reads GAGVSQSPRYKVAKRGQDVALRCDPISGHVSLFWYQQALGQGPEFLTYFQNEAQLDKSGLPSDRFFAERPEGSVSTLKIQRTQQEDSAVYLCASSSGVTETQYFGPGTRLLVL.

The gene calls are TRBV2 and TRBJ2-1; 11 bases align to TRBD2. Trimming cost V 8 bases and J 4 bases; bases outside gene matches: 4. Germline V gene sequence: CDR1 SNHLY, CDR2 FYNNEI. This CDR3 has 14 amino acids. For the CDR3, the DNA is TGTGCCAGCTCGTCTAGCGGGGGGTACAATGAGCAGTTCTTC. This translates into CASSSSGGYNEQFF.

The chain links TRBV5-5 to TRBJ1-4; D perhaps matches TRBD1 (6 bases). There are 13 residues in the CDR3. The germline V and J ends were trimmed by 1 base and 8 bases, with 9 bases remaining between them. Germline-derived CDR1 and CDR2 are SGHKS and YYEKEE (reference sequence). The CDR3 coding sequence is TGTGCCAGCAGCTTGACAGGGTGGGAAAAACTGTTTTTT. This encodes CASSLTGWEKLFF.

This clone was counted between two and nine times. The rearrangement uses TRBV2 and TRBJ2-1; TRBD2 might be the D (6 bases). With 3 bases removed from V and 9 bases from J, the gap between germline ends came to 9 bases. Per germline, CDR1 SNHLY and CDR2 FYNNEI. This CDR3 comprises 12 residues. The CDR3 loop is CASSDREFEQFF. In nucleotides, the CDR3 is TGTGCCAGCAGTGATCGGGAGTTTGAGCAGTTCTTC.

V usage is TRBV15 and J usage is TRBJ2-1, with 9 bases fitting TRBD1. J gave up 8 bases and V 5 bases, and 10 bases lay outside the gene matches. This CDR3 is 15 amino acids long. Looked up from germline, CDR1 is LNHNV and CDR2 is YYDKDF (reference sequence). CDR3 amino acids: CATSDTGGGLYEQFF. The DNA of the CDR3 is TGTGCCACCAGCGATACAGGGGGCGGATTGTATGAGCAGTTCTTC.

This chain joins TRBV29-1 and TRBJ2-3, with 7 bases matching TRBD1. V gave up 5 bases and J gave up 4 bases; unmatched junction bases: 9. From germline, CDR1 is SQVTM and CDR2 ANQGSEA. The CDR3 covers 14 residues. CDR3 sequence (DNA): TGCAGCGTTTTAACAGGGGTGAGGGCAGATACGCAGTATTTT. Amino acids: CSVLTGVRADTQYF.

The rearrangement uses TRBV5-1 and TRBJ2-3, with D tentatively TRBD1 (5 bases). The V gene's germline CDR1 is SGHRS and CDR2 YFSETQ. The CDR3 has 16 residues. V shed 4 bases and J shed 4 bases, with 19 bases lying between them. CDR3 loop: CASSRQNKVLPDTQYF. The DNA of the CDR3 is TGCGCCAGCAGCCGACAGAATAAGGTTTTGCCAGATACGCAGTATTTT.

The CDR3 reads CASSLAVANSPLHF. The CDR3 region has the DNA TGTGCCAGCAGCTTGGCAGTTGCAAATTCACCCCTCCACTTT. This sequence joins TRBV5-8 and TRBJ1-6; D gene uncertain. Germline V gene data show CDR1 as SGHTS and CDR2 as YDEGEE. V was pared by 0 bases and J by 7 bases, with 8 bases between. The CDR3 runs 14 residues.

V and J are TRBV5-4 and TRBJ1-3, with D possibly being TRBD1 (5 bases). V gave up 4 bases and J gave up 0 bases, with 17 bases separating them. This CDR3 has 17 residues. Germline V gene sequence: CDR1 SGHNT, CDR2 YYREEE (reference sequence). The CDR3 spells CASSPGTHQGSGNTIYF. CDR3 coding DNA: TGTGCCAGCAGCCCTGGGACCCACCAAGGCTCTGGAAACACCATATATTTT.

Here the CDR3 reads CASSEVVRGSPLHF. CDR3 DNA: TGTGCCAGCAGTGAAGTTGTAAGGGGTTCACCCCTCCACTTT. This chain joins TRBV6-1 and TRBJ1-6; D perhaps matches TRBD1 (5 bases). CDR3 length: 14 amino acids. The germline V and J ends were trimmed by 1 base and 9 bases, with 10 bases remaining between them. CDR1 and CDR2 from the germline V gene are MNHNS and SASEGT.

This clone is labeled as medium-sized (0.01 to 0.1%). The V gene is TRBV4-3, the J gene TRBJ2-3; 9 bases are shared with TRBD2. With V trimmed by 0 bases and J by 4 bases, 5 bases remained unmatched. CDR1 is LGHNA and CDR2 is YSLEER in the germline V gene. This CDR3 has 16 amino acids. The CDR3 is CASSQDRAGGADTQYF. DNA of the CDR3: TGCGCCAGCAGCCAAGACCGAGCGGGGGGCGCAGATACGCAGTATTTT.

V gene TRBV15 combines with J gene TRBJ1-4; D unresolved. The CDR3 spans 15 residues. V lost 0 bases and J lost 8, with 13 bases in between. The germline CDR1 and CDR2 sequences are LNHNV and YYDKDF (reference sequence). CDR3 in DNA: TGTGCCACCAGCAGAGAGGCGGGTCGGGGAGAAAAACTGTTTTTT. Encoded protein: CATSREAGRGEKLFF.

The gene calls are TRBV3-1 (or the pseudogene TRBV3-2) and TRBJ2-7; D may be TRBD1 (6 bases). Germline V gives CDR1 LGHDT, CDR2 YNNKEL (reference sequence). This CDR3 has 14 amino acids. Between the trimmed V and J ends, which lost 2 bases and 4 bases, there was a span of 12 bases. The CDR3 sequence is CASSQTGFGYEQYF. The CDR3 DNA is TGTGCCAGCAGCCAAACAGGGTTTGGGTACGAGCAGTACTTC.

The chain has TRBV9 and TRBJ1-1; D uncertain. Germline V CDR1 and CDR2: SGDLS, YYNGEE. The CDR3 consists of 15 residues. V lost 0 bases to trimming and J lost 3 bases, with 12 bases between them. CDR3 amino acids: CASSVVVTGDTEAFF. The DNA for the CDR3 is TGTGCCAGCAGCGTAGTCGTAACTGGGGACACTGAAGCTTTCTTT.

The chain is built from TRBV7-2 and TRBJ2-5, with 8 bases identical to TRBD2. Germline trimming cut 3 bases from V and 5 bases from J; bases unmatched to any gene: 5. The CDR3 runs to 14 residues. Germline loops: CDR1 SGHTA, CDR2 FQGNSA. The CDR3 spells CASSFTSGLETQYF. CDR3 coding DNA: TGTGCCAGCAGCTTTACTAGCGGATTGGAGACCCAGTACTTC.

The V gene is TRBV1, the J gene TRBJ1-1; no DNA check was done on the table's D call, TRBD1. TRBV1 is reported as a pseudogene. CDR3 length: 16 amino acids. The DNA of the CDR3 is TGCACCAGCGACGTGGGACAGGGCTTCAGGAACACTGAAGCTTTCTTT. It translates to CTSDVGQGFRNTEAFF.

J is TRBJ2-1 and V is TRBV18; 7 bases agree with TRBD2. Germline values: CDR1 KGHSH, CDR2 LQKENI. This CDR3 has 19 residues. V was clipped by 1 base and J by 0 bases; unmatched bases: 12. The CDR3 here is CASSPRTSGNPSSYNEQFF. The CDR3 coding sequence is TGTGCCAGCTCACCACGGACTAGTGGGAACCCGAGCTCCTACAATGAGCAGTTCTTC.